The entry below describes one TCR beta chain. The data stem from a study of blood T cell repertoires in COVID-19. Original processing methods: Nucleated cell number was recorded as an estimate derived from reference gene primer amplification. Profiled with immunoSEQ multiplex PCR; TCRdb holds only in-frame clones, not every one. That table gives V, J and clone size, and the DNA gave D and trimming. The sample contains about 83,000 clones, more than 70% of which appear only once. The length of the CDR3 is 15 residues. V lost 3 bases to trimming and J lost 0 bases, with 9 bases between them. From germline, CDR1 is LGHNA and CDR2 YSLEER.

This sequence was found in a man in his forties or fifties with active COVID-19. Sample: peripheral blood. J is TRBJ1-5 and V is TRBV4-3; no clear D gene. CDR3 sequence: CASSQGGYSNQPQHF. DNA for the CDR3: TGCGCCAGCAGCCAGGGAGGTTATAGCAATCAGCCCCAGCATTTT.